The rows below give T cell receptor beta chains drawn from one sample of a study of blood T cell repertoires in COVID-19. Data came from immunoSEQ multiplex PCR; TCRdb stores just in-frame clones and leaves some out. The sample contains approximately 230,000 clones, 88% of which appear only once. The sequencing input was PBMCs or T cells enriched from blood (not recorded which). Every receptor here comes from a woman in her forties or fifties with acute COVID-19. CDR3s include the opening cysteine and the closing phenylalanine or tryptophan. The D gene is left open where the match is weak.

v_call,d_call,cdr3_aa
TRBV25-1,TRBD1,CASADGQGSQETQYF
TRBV30,TRBD1,CAWSALTGGTDTQYF
TRBV5-1,-,CASSFEARNTQYF
TRBV15,-,CATSRGGTEQYEQYF
TRBV24-1,-,CATRGHGGSQETQYF
TRBV30,TRBD2,CAWRGVGLGSNEQFF
TRBV5-1,TRBD2,CASSVIAGVSNEQFF
TRBV7-3,-,CASSLKGDSPLHF
TRBV10-3,-,CAISRIQDTEAFF
TRBV18,-,CASSSTVLSSYNEQFF
TRBV24-1,-,CATSAGHSQPQHF
TRBV2,TRBD2,CASTWSGRGNEQFF
TRBV28,TRBD1,CASSSGQNEQFF
TRBV7-2,TRBD2,CASSLAVLAGQETQYF
TRBV28,TRBD1,CASQTRGAKGYGYTF
TRBV15,TRBD2,CATSRDPTSVTGNEQFF
TRBV3-1/TRBV3-2,-,CASSPSPSRANYGYTF
TRBV27,TRBD1,CASSLSEPRGLFTSPLHF
TRBV5-1,-,CASSLERGWWDEQFF
TRBV24-1,TRBD1,CATSDRGRGSDTQYF
TRBV28,-,CASSYPGHLNTEAFF
TRBV28,-,CASSSALEAAYSDEQFF
TRBV27,-,CASALGGGREQYF
TRBV7-6,-,CASSLGGALNEQFF
TRBV28,-,CASSLGGGGYSNQPQHF
TRBV10-1,TRBD1,CASSERTGEFEAFF
TRBV28,-,CASSSTNYGYTF
TRBV9,-,CASSVGGTSYNEQFF
TRBV19,TRBD1,CATRTGLEAFF
TRBV7-6,TRBD1,CASSLAGGAGNQPQHF
TRBV19,-,CASSEALSSYNEQFF
TRBV28,TRBD2,CASSQGLAGAQETQYF
TRBV4-2,TRBD2,CASSQGEGPYNEQFF
TRBV7-2,TRBD1,CASSSPGQQETQYF
TRBV4-1,-,CASSQGGWSGAGNTIYF
TRBV7-9,TRBD1,CASSLGQGGQPQHF
TRBV7-9,-,CASSGRGANVLTF
TRBV5-1,-,CASSLGDRTRANVLTF
TRBV28,-,CASSLIQNTEAFF
TRBV12-3/TRBV12-4,TRBD2,CANGLAGTDTQYF
TRBV3-1/TRBV3-2,-,CASTPNWGLGDTQYF
TRBV13,-,CASSLGWRRGGRGNEQFF
TRBV12-3/TRBV12-4,-,CASSWERYNEQFF
TRBV7-8,-,CASSPGQIGNTIYF
TRBV27,TRBD2,CASSFGAGGPLGANVLTF
TRBV7-9,-,CASSALGRGSYEQYF
TRBV9,-,CASSVGERYSTDTQYF